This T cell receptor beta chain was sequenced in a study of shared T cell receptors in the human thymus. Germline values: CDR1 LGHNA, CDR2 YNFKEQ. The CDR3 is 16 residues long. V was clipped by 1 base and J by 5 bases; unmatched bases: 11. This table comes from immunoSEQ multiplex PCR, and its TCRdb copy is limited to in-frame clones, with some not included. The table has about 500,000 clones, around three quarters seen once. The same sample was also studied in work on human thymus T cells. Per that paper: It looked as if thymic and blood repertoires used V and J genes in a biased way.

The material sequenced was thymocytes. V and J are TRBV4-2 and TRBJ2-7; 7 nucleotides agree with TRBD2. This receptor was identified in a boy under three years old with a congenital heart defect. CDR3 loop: CASSQVSRELKDEQYF. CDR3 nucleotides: TGTGCCAGCAGCCAAGTGTCGCGGGAGCTTAAGGACGAGCAGTACTTC.